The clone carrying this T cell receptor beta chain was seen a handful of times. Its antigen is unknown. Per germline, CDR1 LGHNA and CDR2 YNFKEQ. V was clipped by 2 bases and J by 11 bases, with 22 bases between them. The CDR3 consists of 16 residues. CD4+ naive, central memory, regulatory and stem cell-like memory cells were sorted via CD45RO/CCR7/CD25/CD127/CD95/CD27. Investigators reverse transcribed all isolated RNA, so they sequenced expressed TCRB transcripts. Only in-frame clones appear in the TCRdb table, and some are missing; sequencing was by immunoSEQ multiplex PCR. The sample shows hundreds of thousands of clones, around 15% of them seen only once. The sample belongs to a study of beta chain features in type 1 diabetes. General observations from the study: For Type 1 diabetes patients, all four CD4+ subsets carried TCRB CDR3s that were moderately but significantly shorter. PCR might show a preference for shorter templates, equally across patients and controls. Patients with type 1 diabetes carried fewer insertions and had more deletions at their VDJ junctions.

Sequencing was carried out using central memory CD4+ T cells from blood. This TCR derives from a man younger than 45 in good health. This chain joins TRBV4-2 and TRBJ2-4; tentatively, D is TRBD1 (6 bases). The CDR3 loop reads CASSQFASTQGKFQYF. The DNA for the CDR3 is TGTGCCAGCAGCCAATTCGCGTCCACCCAGGGGAAATTTCAGTACTTC.